These T cell receptor beta chains were read from a single sample in a study of OX40 agonist ivuxolimab in advanced cancers. Here immunoSEQ multiplex PCR was the method, and the copy in TCRdb shows in-frame clones only, minus some. The sample consists of 70,000 to 75,000 clones, more than 85% of them appearing once. The sample was CD4+ or CD8+ T cells sorted from blood, taken in a trial of the OX40 agonist ivuxolimab. These receptors were obtained from an adult with an advanced solid tumor such as melanoma, head and neck, liver or kidney cancer. CDR3s include the opening cysteine and the closing phenylalanine or tryptophan. D genes are given only for firm matches. Size tells how often a clone was seen (once, few, many) or the class of an expanded clone, and some rows leave it out.

V gene: TRBV19; D gene: -; J gene: TRBJ1-4; clone size: -; CDR3 DNA: TGTGCCAGTAGTGTCACAGGGACTAATGAAAAACTGTTTTTT; CDR3 protein: CASSVTGTNEKLFF
V gene: TRBV2; D gene: -; J gene: TRBJ1-3; clone size: -; CDR3 DNA: TGTGCCAGCAGCGACAGTGGAAACACCATATATTTT; CDR3 protein: CASSDSGNTIYF
V gene: TRBV2; D gene: TRBD2; J gene: TRBJ2-2; clone size: -; CDR3 DNA: TGTGCCAGCACAACTAGCGGGACCAGTGGGGAGCTGTTTTTT; CDR3 protein: CASTTSGTSGELFF
V gene: TRBV5-1; D gene: TRBD1; J gene: TRBJ1-2; clone size: -; CDR3 DNA: TGCGCCAGCAGCGCTGGGACAGAAACTAACTATGGCTACACCTTC; CDR3 protein: CASSAGTETNYGYTF
V gene: TRBV7-8; D gene: TRBD2; J gene: TRBJ2-2; clone size: -; CDR3 DNA: TGTGCCAGCAGCTTACCCCGTCTTCTAGCGGGAGGAACCGGGGAGCTGTTTTTT; CDR3 protein: CASSLPRLLAGGTGELFF
V gene: TRBV5-6; D gene: -; J gene: TRBJ1-3; clone size: -; CDR3 DNA: TGTGCCAGCAGTCTAGACCGAAACACCATATATTTT; CDR3 protein: CASSLDRNTIYF
V gene: TRBV7-3; D gene: TRBD2; J gene: TRBJ2-3; clone size: -; CDR3 DNA: TGTGCCAGCAGCTCCCAAGCGGGAGGGCCTATAGATACGCAGTATTTT; CDR3 protein: CASSSQAGGPIDTQYF
V gene: TRBV19; D gene: -; J gene: TRBJ1-5; clone size: -; CDR3 DNA: TGTGCCAGTAGTGGGCAGGGGAACCCGTCAGGAAATCAGCCCCAGCATTTT; CDR3 protein: CASSGQGNPSGNQPQHF
V gene: TRBV14; D gene: -; J gene: TRBJ1-4; clone size: few; CDR3 DNA: TGTGCCAGCAGCCCCAGAGCAACTAATGAAAAACTGTTTTTT; CDR3 protein: CASSPRATNEKLFF
V gene: TRBV5-1; D gene: -; J gene: TRBJ2-7; clone size: -; CDR3 DNA: TGCGCCAGCAGCCCGGACAGAGCCTACGAGCAGTACTTC; CDR3 protein: CASSPDRAYEQYF
V gene: TRBV27; D gene: TRBD1; J gene: TRBJ1-1; clone size: -; CDR3 DNA: TGTGCCAGCAGTTTCGGACAGGGGGTGAAAAAGACTGAAGCTTTCTTT; CDR3 protein: CASSFGQGVKKTEAFF
V gene: TRBV4-1; D gene: -; J gene: TRBJ2-7; clone size: -; CDR3 DNA: TGCGCCAGCAGCCAAGGGTTCGGCCTCTACGAGCAGTACTTC; CDR3 protein: CASSQGFGLYEQYF
V gene: TRBV7-2; D gene: TRBD2; J gene: TRBJ2-1; clone size: -; CDR3 DNA: TGTGCCAGCAGCTTAGCGCGTTCTAGCGGGGTGTTCTTC; CDR3 protein: CASSLARSSGVFF
V gene: TRBV4-3; D gene: -; J gene: TRBJ1-6; clone size: -; CDR3 DNA: TGCGCCAGCAGCCAAGATGAAATGACCTCCTATAATTCACCCCTCCACTTT; CDR3 protein: CASSQDEMTSYNSPLHF
V gene: TRBV7-9; D gene: -; J gene: TRBJ2-3; clone size: -; CDR3 DNA: TGTGCCAGCAGCTCTATAACAGATACGCAGTATTTT; CDR3 protein: CASSSITDTQYF
V gene: TRBV5-1; D gene: -; J gene: TRBJ1-6; clone size: -; CDR3 DNA: TGCGCCAGCAGCTTAACGGTAAATTCACCCCTCCACTTT; CDR3 protein: CASSLTVNSPLHF
V gene: TRBV6-1; D gene: -; J gene: TRBJ1-3; clone size: -; CDR3 DNA: TGTGCCAGCAGTCGAGGTTCTGGAAACACCATATATTTT; CDR3 protein: CASSRGSGNTIYF
V gene: TRBV11-2; D gene: TRBD2; J gene: TRBJ2-7; clone size: -; CDR3 DNA: TGTGCCAGCAGGGTGGCTAGCGGGAGCTACGAGCAGTACTTC; CDR3 protein: CASRVASGSYEQYF
V gene: TRBV6-1; D gene: TRBD2; J gene: TRBJ2-1; clone size: few; CDR3 DNA: TGTGCCAGCAGTGGCCGGACTAGCCTGCACAATGAGCAGTTCTTC; CDR3 protein: CASSGRTSLHNEQFF
V gene: TRBV4-1; D gene: TRBD1; J gene: TRBJ1-1; clone size: -; CDR3 DNA: TGCGCCAGCAGCCAAGAAGGCTTCGGGACAGGGGCCATGAACACTGAAGCTTTCTTT; CDR3 protein: CASSQEGFGTGAMNTEAFF
V gene: TRBV5-1; D gene: TRBD2; J gene: TRBJ2-1; clone size: -; CDR3 DNA: TGCGCCAGCGGCCTTGGACTAGTTCACAATGAGCAGTTCTTC; CDR3 protein: CASGLGLVHNEQFF
V gene: TRBV18; D gene: TRBD1; J gene: TRBJ1-5; clone size: -; CDR3 DNA: TGTGCCAGCTCACCAAATCCAGGGGGTATCAATCAGCCCCAGCATTTT; CDR3 protein: CASSPNPGGINQPQHF
V gene: TRBV19; D gene: -; J gene: TRBJ1-5; clone size: -; CDR3 DNA: TGTGCCAGTAGTATAAGAGGTTGGGGGTATAGCAATCAGCCCCAGCATTTT; CDR3 protein: CASSIRGWGYSNQPQHF
V gene: TRBV4-2; D gene: TRBD1; J gene: TRBJ1-1; clone size: -; CDR3 DNA: TGTGCCAGCAGCCAACGTTACGGACAGGGGGGCAACACTGAAGCTTTCTTT; CDR3 protein: CASSQRYGQGGNTEAFF
V gene: TRBV7-9; D gene: TRBD2; J gene: TRBJ2-1; clone size: -; CDR3 DNA: TGTGCCAGCAGCTTAATGGGCCTAGCGGGAGATCGAGAGCAGTTCTTC; CDR3 protein: CASSLMGLAGDREQFF
V gene: TRBV11-2; D gene: -; J gene: TRBJ1-5; clone size: -; CDR3 DNA: TGTGCCAGCAGCTTAGGGTCCGATAGCAATCAGCCCCAGCATTTT; CDR3 protein: CASSLGSDSNQPQHF
V gene: TRBV28; D gene: TRBD1; J gene: TRBJ2-7; clone size: -; CDR3 DNA: TGTGCCAGCAGTAAGCCGGGACAGGGGATCCACGAGCAGTACTTC; CDR3 protein: CASSKPGQGIHEQYF
V gene: TRBV18; D gene: -; J gene: TRBJ2-7; clone size: -; CDR3 DNA: TGTGCCAGCTCACCCTTATATGCCGCCAGGGCCGAGCAGTACTTC; CDR3 protein: CASSPLYAARAEQYF
V gene: TRBV2; D gene: TRBD1; J gene: TRBJ2-5; clone size: -; CDR3 DNA: TGTGCCAGCAGGGGGACAGGGGGACAAGAGACCCAGTACTTC; CDR3 protein: CASRGTGGQETQYF
V gene: TRBV30; D gene: TRBD1; J gene: TRBJ1-2; clone size: -; CDR3 DNA: TGTGCCTGGAGCGGGGACAGAAGGACTGGCTACACCTTC; CDR3 protein: CAWSGDRRTGYTF
V gene: TRBV7-9; D gene: -; J gene: TRBJ2-2; clone size: -; CDR3 DNA: TGTGCCAGCAGCCCCCAGGGAACCGGGGAGCTGTTTTTT; CDR3 protein: CASSPQGTGELFF
V gene: TRBV7-2; D gene: -; J gene: TRBJ1-2; clone size: -; CDR3 DNA: TGTGCCAGCAGCTTAGACAGGGAAGGTGGCTACACCTTC; CDR3 protein: CASSLDREGGYTF
V gene: TRBV5-1; D gene: -; J gene: TRBJ2-7; clone size: -; CDR3 DNA: TGCGCCAGCAGCTCGGAGGGGGCAGGGGAGCAGTACTTC; CDR3 protein: CASSSEGAGEQYF